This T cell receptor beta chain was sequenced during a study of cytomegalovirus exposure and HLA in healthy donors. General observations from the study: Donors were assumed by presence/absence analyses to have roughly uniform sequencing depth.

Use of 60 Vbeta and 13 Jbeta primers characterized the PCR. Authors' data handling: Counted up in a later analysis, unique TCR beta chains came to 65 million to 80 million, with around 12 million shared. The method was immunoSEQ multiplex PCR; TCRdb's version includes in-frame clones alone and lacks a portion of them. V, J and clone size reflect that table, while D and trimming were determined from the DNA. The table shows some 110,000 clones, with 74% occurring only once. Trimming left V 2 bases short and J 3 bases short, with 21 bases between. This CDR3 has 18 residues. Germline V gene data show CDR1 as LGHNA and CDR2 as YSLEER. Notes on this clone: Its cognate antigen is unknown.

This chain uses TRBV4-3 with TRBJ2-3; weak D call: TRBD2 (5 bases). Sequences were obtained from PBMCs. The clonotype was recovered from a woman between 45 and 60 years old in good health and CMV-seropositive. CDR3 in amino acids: CASSQRVGRAAGTDTQYF. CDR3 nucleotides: TGCGCCAGCAGCCAAAGGGTAGGGCGGGCGGCGGGTACAGATACGCAGTATTTT.